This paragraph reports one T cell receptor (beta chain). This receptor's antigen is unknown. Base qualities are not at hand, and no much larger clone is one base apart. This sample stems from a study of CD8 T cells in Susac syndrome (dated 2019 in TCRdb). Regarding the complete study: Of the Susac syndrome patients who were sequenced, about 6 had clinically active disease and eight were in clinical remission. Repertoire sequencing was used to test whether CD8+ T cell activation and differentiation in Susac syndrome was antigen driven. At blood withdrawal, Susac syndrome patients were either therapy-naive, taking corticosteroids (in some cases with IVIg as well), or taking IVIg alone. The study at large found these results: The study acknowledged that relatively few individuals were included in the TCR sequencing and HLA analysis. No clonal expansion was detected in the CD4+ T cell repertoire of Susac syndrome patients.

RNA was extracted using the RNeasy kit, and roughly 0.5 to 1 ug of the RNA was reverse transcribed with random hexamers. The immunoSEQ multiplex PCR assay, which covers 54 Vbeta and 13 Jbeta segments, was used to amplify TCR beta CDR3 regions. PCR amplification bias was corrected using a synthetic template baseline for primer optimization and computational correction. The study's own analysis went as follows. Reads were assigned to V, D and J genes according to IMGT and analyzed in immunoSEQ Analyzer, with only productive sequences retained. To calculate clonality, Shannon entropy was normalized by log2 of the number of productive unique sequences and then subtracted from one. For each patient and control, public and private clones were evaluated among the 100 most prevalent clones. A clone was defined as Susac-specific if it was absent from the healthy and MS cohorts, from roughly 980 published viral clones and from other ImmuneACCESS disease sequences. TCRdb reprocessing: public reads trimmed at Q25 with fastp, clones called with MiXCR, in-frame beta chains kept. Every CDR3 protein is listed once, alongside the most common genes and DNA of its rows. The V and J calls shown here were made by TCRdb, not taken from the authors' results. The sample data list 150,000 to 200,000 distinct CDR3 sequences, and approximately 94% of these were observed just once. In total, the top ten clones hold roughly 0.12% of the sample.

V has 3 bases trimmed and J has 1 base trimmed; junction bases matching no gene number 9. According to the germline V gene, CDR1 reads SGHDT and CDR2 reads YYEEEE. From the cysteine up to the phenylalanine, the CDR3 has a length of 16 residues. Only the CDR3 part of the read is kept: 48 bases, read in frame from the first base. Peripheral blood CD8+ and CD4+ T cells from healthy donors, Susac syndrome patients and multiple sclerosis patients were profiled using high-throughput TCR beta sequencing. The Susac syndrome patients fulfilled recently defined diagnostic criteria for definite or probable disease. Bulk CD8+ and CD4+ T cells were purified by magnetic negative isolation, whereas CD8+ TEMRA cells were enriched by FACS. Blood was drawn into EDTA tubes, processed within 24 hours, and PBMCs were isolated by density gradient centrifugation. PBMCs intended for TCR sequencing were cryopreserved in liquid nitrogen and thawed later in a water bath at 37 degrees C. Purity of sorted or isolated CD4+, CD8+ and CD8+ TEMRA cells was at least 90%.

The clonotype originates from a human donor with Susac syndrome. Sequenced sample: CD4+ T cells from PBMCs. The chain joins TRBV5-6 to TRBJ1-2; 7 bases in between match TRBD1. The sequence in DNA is TGTGCCAGCAGCTGGGTTGACAGGGCGAATAACTATGGCTACACCTTC. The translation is CASSWVDRANNYGYTF.